The sample holds many counts of the clone carrying this T cell receptor (beta chain). The antigen remains undetermined. Assay used: immunoSEQ multiplex PCR; TCRdb lists only in-frame clones, some missing. In total the sample includes under 50,000 clones, none of them seen once. This record belongs to a study of T cells after posttransplantation cyclophosphamide. Study findings and constraints: After PTCy, TRB diversity resembled that of CNI/methotrexate controls. Later post-transplant blood repertoires were often dominated by donor CD8+ memory clones. Blood and skin or GI T cell repertoires showed limited TRB overlap.

This related bone marrow graft donor gave peripheral blood on the day of marrow donation. This CDR3 has 15 amino acids. V shed 5 bases, J shed 1 base, and the junction held 6 bases outside the gene matches. Germline CDR1 is SGHTA and CDR2 is FQGNSA. Sequenced input: PBMCs. This TCR came from a woman between 50 and 59 years old in good health and a related stem cell transplant donor. This rearrangement joins TRBV7-2 to TRBJ2-3, with 7 positions matching TRBD2. CDR3 region: CASSPRGVGTDTQYF. CDR3 coding DNA: TGTGCCAGCAGCCCCCGGGGGGTGGGCACAGATACGCAGTATTTT.